This is a list of T cell receptor beta chains from one sample in a study of vaccination effects on CD4 cells after COVID-19. Libraries were prepared by immunoSEQ multiplex PCR; TCRdb keeps only in-frame clonotypes and omits some of them. The sample gives 20,000 to 30,000 clones, 65% to 75% of which show up once; less than 3.5% is in the top ten. These TCRs' antigens remain unknown. This specimen consisted of CD4+ T cells from PBMCs cultured with SARS-CoV-2 spike peptides, obtained before COVID-19 vaccination. Source of these receptors: a human donor who received a COVID-19 vaccine. CDR3s include the opening cysteine and the closing phenylalanine or tryptophan. The order of the fields is J gene, clone size, V gene, D gene, CDR3 protein, CDR3 DNA. The D gene is left open where the match is weak. Not all rows give a size; the values are once, few, many and, for expanded clones, a class.

J: TRBJ2-3; size: NA; V: TRBV6-4; D: NA; CDR3: CASSDSGGATDTQYF; DNA: TGTGCCAGCAGTGACTCGGGGGGGGCCACAGATACGCAGTATTTT
J: TRBJ1-3; size: NA; V: TRBV4-1; D: NA; CDR3: CASSQVGGNTIYF; DNA: TGCGCCAGCAGCCAAGTCGGCGGAAACACCATATATTTT
J: TRBJ2-7; size: NA; V: TRBV6-5; D: TRBD2; CDR3: CASSYSTGLAYEQYF; DNA: TGTGCCAGCAGTTACTCGACCGGACTAGCCTACGAGCAGTACTTC
J: TRBJ1-5; size: few; V: TRBV30; D: NA; CDR3: CAWSVRAGDSNQPQHF; DNA: TGTGCCTGGAGTGTACGGGCGGGGGATAGCAATCAGCCCCAGCATTTT
J: TRBJ1-6; size: NA; V: TRBV6-1; D: TRBD1; CDR3: CASSEGDRDHSPLHF; DNA: TGTGCCAGCAGTGAAGGGGACAGAGACCATTCACCCCTCCACTTT
J: TRBJ1-4; size: NA; V: TRBV7-8; D: NA; CDR3: CASSLGRVDEKLFF; DNA: TGTGCCAGCAGCTTGGGAAGGGTAGATGAAAAACTGTTTTTT
J: TRBJ2-4; size: NA; V: TRBV5-1; D: TRBD2; CDR3: CASSPSGGRLSKNIQYF; DNA: TGCGCCAGCAGCCCGTCGGGGGGGCGATTATCCAAAAACATTCAGTACTTC
J: TRBJ1-5; size: NA; V: TRBV24-1; D: NA; CDR3: CATTQGDQPQHF; DNA: TGTGCCACCACACAGGGCGATCAGCCCCAGCATTTT
J: TRBJ2-3; size: NA; V: TRBV5-6; D: NA; CDR3: CASSTPTGGGPLGTDTQYF; DNA: TGTGCCAGCAGCACCCCTACGGGGGGCGGCCCGCTGGGCACAGATACGCAGTATTTT
J: TRBJ2-3; size: NA; V: TRBV4-2; D: NA; CDR3: CASSQDGSQRADTQYF; DNA: TGTGCCAGCAGCCAAGATGGGTCCCAGAGGGCGGATACGCAGTATTTT
J: TRBJ2-5; size: NA; V: TRBV19; D: TRBD2; CDR3: CASRAEAGGGETQYF; DNA: TGTGCCAGTAGAGCAGAAGCGGGAGGAGGAGAGACCCAGTACTTC
J: TRBJ2-3; size: NA; V: TRBV29-1; D: NA; CDR3: CSVIVSTDTQYF; DNA: TGCAGCGTTATCGTAAGCACAGATACGCAGTATTTT
J: TRBJ2-7; size: NA; V: TRBV5-4; D: TRBD2; CDR3: CASSLSLADPSYEQYF; DNA: TGTGCCAGCAGCTTAAGTCTAGCGGACCCCTCCTACGAGCAGTACTTC
J: TRBJ1-5; size: NA; V: TRBV15; D: NA; CDR3: CATSRDNQPQHF; DNA: TGTGCCACCAGCAGAGACAATCAGCCCCAGCATTTT
J: TRBJ1-3; size: once; V: TRBV5-5; D: NA; CDR3: CASSLDRAGNTIYF; DNA: TGTGCCAGCAGCTTGGACAGGGCTGGAAACACCATATATTTT
J: TRBJ2-3; size: NA; V: TRBV27; D: TRBD2; CDR3: CASSRTSSSADTQYF; DNA: TGTGCCAGCAGTCGGACTAGTAGCTCGGCAGATACGCAGTATTTT
J: TRBJ2-7; size: NA; V: TRBV9; D: TRBD2; CDR3: CASSVRELGGDEQYF; DNA: TGTGCCAGCAGCGTAAGAGAGTTGGGAGGGGACGAGCAGTACTTC
J: TRBJ2-2; size: once; V: TRBV25-1; D: NA; CDR3: CASSEIGELFF; DNA: TGTGCCAGCAGTGAGATCGGGGAGCTGTTTTTT
J: TRBJ1-3; size: NA; V: TRBV5-6; D: TRBD1; CDR3: CASSADRGAGNTIYF; DNA: TGTGCCAGCAGCGCTGACAGGGGCGCTGGAAACACCATATATTTT
J: TRBJ1-5; size: NA; V: TRBV12-3/TRBV12-4; D: NA; CDR3: CASSRGAYQPQHF; DNA: TGTGCCAGTTCGAGGGGGGCGTATCAGCCCCAGCATTTT
J: TRBJ2-7; size: NA; V: TRBV5-1; D: NA; CDR3: CASSLPGLNSYEQYF; DNA: TGCGCCAGCAGCTTGCCAGGTTTAAACTCCTACGAGCAGTACTTC
J: TRBJ1-5; size: NA; V: TRBV2; D: TRBD1; CDR3: CASSDEGQGQPQHF; DNA: TGTGCCAGCAGTGATGAGGGACAGGGTCAGCCCCAGCATTTT
J: TRBJ2-5; size: NA; V: TRBV19; D: NA; CDR3: CASSRSGLLGETQYF; DNA: TGTGCCAGTAGTAGATCGGGACTCTTGGGAGAGACCCAGTACTTC
J: TRBJ2-5; size: NA; V: TRBV2; D: TRBD2; CDR3: CASSSGLQETQYF; DNA: TGTGCCAGCAGTTCGGGACTACAAGAGACCCAGTACTTC
J: TRBJ1-2; size: NA; V: TRBV3-1/TRBV3-2; D: TRBD1; CDR3: CASSLLSTGTGEGYTF; DNA: TGTGCCAGCAGCCTTTTAAGTACCGGGACAGGGGAAGGCTACACCTTC
J: TRBJ1-4; size: NA; V: TRBV6-6; D: NA; CDR3: CASSYILGRRGEKLFF; DNA: TGTGCCAGCAGTTACATTTTAGGTCGCCGGGGCGAAAAACTGTTTTTT
J: TRBJ2-7; size: NA; V: TRBV30; D: TRBD2; CDR3: CAWSLGLAGGPGEQYF; DNA: TGTGCCTGGAGTCTCGGACTAGCGGGGGGGCCGGGCGAGCAGTACTTC
J: TRBJ2-1; size: NA; V: TRBV11-2; D: TRBD2; CDR3: CASSSLAGGNEQFF; DNA: TGTGCCAGCAGCTCTCTAGCGGGAGGGAATGAGCAGTTCTTC
J: TRBJ2-5; size: NA; V: TRBV10-3; D: NA; CDR3: CAISESSGNQETQYF; DNA: TGTGCCATCAGTGAGTCTAGCGGAAACCAAGAGACCCAGTACTTC
J: TRBJ2-6; size: NA; V: TRBV11-2; D: TRBD1; CDR3: CASSLGQGNPGANVLTF; DNA: TGTGCCAGCAGCCTCGGACAGGGTAATCCTGGGGCCAACGTCCTGACTTTC
J: TRBJ2-1; size: NA; V: TRBV5-1; D: TRBD2; CDR3: CASSLEAGGSADEQFF; DNA: TGCGCCAGCAGCTTGGAGGCGGGAGGGTCTGCCGATGAGCAGTTCTTC
J: TRBJ2-1; size: NA; V: TRBV5-1; D: TRBD2; CDR3: CASSSWTSGIVSYEQFF; DNA: TGCGCCAGCAGCTCGTGGACTAGCGGGATAGTTTCGTATGAGCAGTTCTTC
J: TRBJ1-3; size: NA; V: TRBV18; D: NA; CDR3: CASSPRPQGSGWAGNTIYF; DNA: TGTGCCAGCTCACCACGCCCGCAGGGTAGCGGCTGGGCTGGAAACACCATATATTTT
J: TRBJ2-5; size: few; V: TRBV7-9; D: NA; CDR3: CASSFIGRPNQETQYF; DNA: TGTGCCAGCAGCTTCATTGGGCGGCCGAACCAAGAGACCCAGTACTTC
J: TRBJ1-1; size: NA; V: TRBV19; D: NA; CDR3: CASSIDRNLGDTEAFF; DNA: TGTGCCAGTAGTATAGATCGCAACCTGGGGGACACTGAAGCTTTCTTT
J: TRBJ1-5; size: NA; V: TRBV19; D: NA; CDR3: CASIRQEESNQPQHF; DNA: TGTGCCAGTATCCGCCAGGAGGAGAGCAATCAGCCCCAGCATTTT
J: TRBJ2-1; size: NA; V: TRBV7-2; D: TRBD2; CDR3: CASGLAGGSSYNEQFF; DNA: TGTGCCAGCGGACTAGCGGGGGGGAGCTCCTACAATGAGCAGTTCTTC
J: TRBJ1-4; size: NA; V: TRBV11-2; D: NA; CDR3: CASSYLGWSNEKLFF; DNA: TGTGCCAGCAGCTACCTCGGGTGGTCTAATGAAAAACTGTTTTTT
J: TRBJ2-2; size: NA; V: TRBV6-5; D: NA; CDR3: CASTRRTANTGELFF; DNA: TGTGCCAGCACTCGACGAACCGCGAACACCGGGGAGCTGTTTTTT
J: TRBJ2-1; size: NA; V: TRBV3-1/TRBV3-2; D: TRBD2; CDR3: CASSLTSGSLPHEQFF; DNA: TGTGCCAGCAGCCTAACTAGCGGGAGTCTTCCCCATGAGCAGTTCTTC
J: TRBJ2-2; size: NA; V: TRBV24-1; D: TRBD1; CDR3: CATSGTGGTGELFF; DNA: TGTGCCACCAGCGGGACAGGGGGAACCGGGGAGCTGTTTTTT
J: TRBJ1-5; size: NA; V: TRBV6-5; D: NA; CDR3: CASSHREDQPQHF; DNA: TGTGCCAGCAGTCACAGGGAAGATCAGCCCCAGCATTTT
J: TRBJ1-1; size: NA; V: TRBV12-3/TRBV12-4; D: NA; CDR3: CASSLAIMGLPFF; DNA: TGTGCCAGCAGTTTAGCCATCATGGGTCTACCTTTCTTT
J: TRBJ1-1; size: NA; V: TRBV11-2; D: NA; CDR3: CASSLDLSMGSAFF; DNA: TGTGCCAGCAGCTTAGATTTAAGTATGGGTTCGGCTTTCTTT
J: TRBJ2-1; size: NA; V: TRBV11-3; D: TRBD1; CDR3: CASSLGGTGGIGDSYNEQFF; DNA: TGTGCCAGCAGCTTAGGCGGGACAGGGGGCATCGGGGACTCCTACAATGAGCAGTTCTTC